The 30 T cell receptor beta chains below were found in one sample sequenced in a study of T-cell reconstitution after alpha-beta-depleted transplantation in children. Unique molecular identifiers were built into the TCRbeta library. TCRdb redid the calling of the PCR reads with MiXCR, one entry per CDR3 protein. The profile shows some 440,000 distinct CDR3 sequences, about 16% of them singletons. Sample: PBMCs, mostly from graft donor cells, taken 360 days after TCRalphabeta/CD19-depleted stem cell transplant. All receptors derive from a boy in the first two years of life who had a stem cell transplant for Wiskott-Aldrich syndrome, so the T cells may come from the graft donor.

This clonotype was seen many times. In DNA form, the CDR3 reads TGCAGCGTTACAGGGGACGAGCAGTACTTC. Translated, it gives CSVTGDEQYF. The chain couples TRBV29-1 to TRBJ2-7; 7 nucleotides match TRBD1. This CDR3 contains 10 residues. V was pared by 5 bases and J by 5 bases, with 0 bases of the junction left unmatched. Germline-derived CDR1 and CDR2 are SQVTM and ANQGSEA.

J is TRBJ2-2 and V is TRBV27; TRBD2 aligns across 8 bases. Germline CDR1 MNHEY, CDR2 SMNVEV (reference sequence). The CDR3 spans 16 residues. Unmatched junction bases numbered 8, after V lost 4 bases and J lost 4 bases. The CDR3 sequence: CASSSPGGGSTGELFF. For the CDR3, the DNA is TGTGCCAGCAGTTCCCCAGGCGGGGGGAGCACCGGGGAGCTGTTTTTT.

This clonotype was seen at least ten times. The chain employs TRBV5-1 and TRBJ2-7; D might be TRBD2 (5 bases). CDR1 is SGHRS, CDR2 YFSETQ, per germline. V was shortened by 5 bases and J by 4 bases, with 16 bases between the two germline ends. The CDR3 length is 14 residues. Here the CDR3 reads CASRPVVGGYEQYF. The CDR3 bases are TGCGCCAGCAGACCCGTAGTCGGCGGGTACGAGCAGTACTTC.

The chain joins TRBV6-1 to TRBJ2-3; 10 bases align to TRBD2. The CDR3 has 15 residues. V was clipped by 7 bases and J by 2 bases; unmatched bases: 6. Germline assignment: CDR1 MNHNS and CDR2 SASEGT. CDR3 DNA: TGTGCCAGCAATCCAGCGGGGGGGCCCACAGATACGCAGTATTTT. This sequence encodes CASNPAGGPTDTQYF.

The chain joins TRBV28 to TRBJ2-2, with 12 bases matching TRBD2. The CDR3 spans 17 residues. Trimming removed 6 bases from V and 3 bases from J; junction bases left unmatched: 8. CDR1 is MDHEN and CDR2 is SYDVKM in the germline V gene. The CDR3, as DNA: TGTGCCAGCAGCTTACTAGCGGGGGGCCCGTACACCGGGGAGCTGTTTTTT. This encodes CASSLLAGGPYTGELFF.

The CDR3 loop reads CSVEGTGFQETQYF. CDR3 in DNA: TGCAGCGTTGAAGGGACAGGGTTCCAAGAGACCCAGTACTTC. V usage is TRBV29-1 and J usage is TRBJ2-5; 8 nucleotides match TRBD1. The CDR3 runs 14 residues. The V segment lost 1 base and the J segment 1 base; nucleotides outside the gene matches: 2. The V gene's germline CDR1 is SQVTM and CDR2 ANQGSEA.

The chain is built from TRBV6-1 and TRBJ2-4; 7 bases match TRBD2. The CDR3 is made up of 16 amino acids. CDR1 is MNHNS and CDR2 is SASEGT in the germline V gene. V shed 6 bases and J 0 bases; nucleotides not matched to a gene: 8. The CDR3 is CASSHREDLAKNIQYF. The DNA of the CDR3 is TGTGCCAGCAGCCATCGGGAGGATTTAGCCAAAAACATTCAGTACTTC.

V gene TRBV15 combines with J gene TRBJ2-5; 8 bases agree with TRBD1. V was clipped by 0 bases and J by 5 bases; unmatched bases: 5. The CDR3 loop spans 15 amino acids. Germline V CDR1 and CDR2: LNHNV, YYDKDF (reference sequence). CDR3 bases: TGTGCCACCAGCAGAGAGTCAGGGGGCTGGGAGACCCAGTACTTC. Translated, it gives CATSRESGGWETQYF.

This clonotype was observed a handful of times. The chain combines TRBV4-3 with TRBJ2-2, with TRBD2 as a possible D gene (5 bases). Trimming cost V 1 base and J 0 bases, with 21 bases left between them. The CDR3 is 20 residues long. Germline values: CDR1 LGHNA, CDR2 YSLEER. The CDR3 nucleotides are TGCGCCAGCAGCCAAGTTGTCCCTTTCGAAGCGGACCCGAACACCGGGGAGCTGTTTTTT. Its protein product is CASSQVVPFEADPNTGELFF.

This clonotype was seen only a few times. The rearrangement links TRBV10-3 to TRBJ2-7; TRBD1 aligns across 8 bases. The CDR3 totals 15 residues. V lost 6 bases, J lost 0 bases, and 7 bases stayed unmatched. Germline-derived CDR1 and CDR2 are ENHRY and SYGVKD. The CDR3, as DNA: TGTGCCATCAGGACTGATGGACAGGGCTCCTACGAGCAGTACTTC. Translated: CAIRTDGQGSYEQYF.

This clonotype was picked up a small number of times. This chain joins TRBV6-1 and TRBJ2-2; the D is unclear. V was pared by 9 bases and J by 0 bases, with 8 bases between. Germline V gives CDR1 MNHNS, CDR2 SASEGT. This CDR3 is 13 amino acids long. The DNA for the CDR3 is TGTGCCAGTGCTGGATCGAACACCGGGGAGCTGTTTTTT. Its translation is CASAGSNTGELFF.

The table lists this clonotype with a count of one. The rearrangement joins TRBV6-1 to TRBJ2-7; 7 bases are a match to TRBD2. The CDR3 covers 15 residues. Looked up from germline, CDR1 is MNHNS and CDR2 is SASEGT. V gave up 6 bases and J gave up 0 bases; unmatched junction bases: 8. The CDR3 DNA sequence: TGTGCCAGCAGCCCCGGGGAGGGGAGCTCCTACGAGCAGTACTTC. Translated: CASSPGEGSSYEQYF.

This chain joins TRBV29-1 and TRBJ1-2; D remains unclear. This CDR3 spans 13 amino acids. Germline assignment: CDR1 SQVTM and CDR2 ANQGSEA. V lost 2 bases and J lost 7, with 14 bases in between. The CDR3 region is CSVEPGEVRGYTF. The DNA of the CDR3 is TGCAGCGTTGAACCCGGGGAGGTACGTGGCTACACCTTC.

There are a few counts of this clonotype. The CDR3 DNA reads as TGCAGCGTTGAGTACAATGAGCAGTTCTTC. It codes for CSVEYNEQFF. This sequence joins TRBV29-1 and TRBJ2-1; no definite D call. The CDR3 extends over 10 amino acids. CDR1 and CDR2 from the germline V gene are SQVTM and ANQGSEA. V was shortened by 3 bases and J by 4 bases, with 1 base between the two germline ends.

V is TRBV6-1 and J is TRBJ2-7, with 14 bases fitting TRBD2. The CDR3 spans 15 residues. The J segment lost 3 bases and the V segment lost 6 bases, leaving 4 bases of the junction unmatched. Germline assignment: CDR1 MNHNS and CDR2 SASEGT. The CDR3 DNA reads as TGTGCCAGCAGAGGGACTAGCGGGAGTAACTACGAGCAGTACTTC. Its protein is CASRGTSGSNYEQYF.

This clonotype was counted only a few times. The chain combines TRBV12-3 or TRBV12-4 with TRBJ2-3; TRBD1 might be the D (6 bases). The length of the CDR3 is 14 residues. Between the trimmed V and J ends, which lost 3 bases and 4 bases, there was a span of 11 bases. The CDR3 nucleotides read TGTGCCAGCAGTTTCTCTTGGGGGCCAGATACGCAGTATTTT. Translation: CASSFSWGPDTQYF.

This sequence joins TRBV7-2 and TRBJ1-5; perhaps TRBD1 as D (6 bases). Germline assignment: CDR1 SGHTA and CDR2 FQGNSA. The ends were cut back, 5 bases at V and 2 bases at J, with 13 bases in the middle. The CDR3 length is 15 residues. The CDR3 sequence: CASSPTGIGNQPQHF. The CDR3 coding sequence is TGTGCCAGCAGCCCCACAGGGATCGGCAATCAGCCCCAGCATTTT. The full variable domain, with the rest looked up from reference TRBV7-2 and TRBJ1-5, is GAGVSQSPSNKVTEKGKDVELRCDPISGHTALYWYRQSLGQGLEFLIYFQGNSAPDKSGLPSDRFSAERTGGSVSTLTIQRTQQEDSAVYLCASSPTGIGNQPQHFGDGTRLSIL.

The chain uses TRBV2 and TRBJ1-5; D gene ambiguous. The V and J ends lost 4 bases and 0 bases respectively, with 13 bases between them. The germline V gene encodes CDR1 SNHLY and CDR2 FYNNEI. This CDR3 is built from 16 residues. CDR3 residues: CASSVGMAASNQPQHF. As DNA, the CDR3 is TGTGCCAGCAGTGTAGGGATGGCAGCTAGCAATCAGCCCCAGCATTTT. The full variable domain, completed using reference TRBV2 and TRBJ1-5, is EPEVTQTPSHQVTQMGQEVILRCVPISNHLYFYWYRQILGQKVEFLVSFYNNEISEKSEIFDDQFSVERPDGSNFTLKIRSTKLEDSAMYFCASSVGMAASNQPQHFGDGTRLSIL.

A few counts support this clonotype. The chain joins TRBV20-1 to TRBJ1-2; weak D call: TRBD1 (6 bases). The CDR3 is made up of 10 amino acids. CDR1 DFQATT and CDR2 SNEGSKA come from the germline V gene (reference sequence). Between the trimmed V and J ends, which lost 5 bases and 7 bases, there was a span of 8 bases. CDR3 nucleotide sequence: TGCAGTGCTTGGACAGTTGGCTACACCTTC. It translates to CSAWTVGYTF.

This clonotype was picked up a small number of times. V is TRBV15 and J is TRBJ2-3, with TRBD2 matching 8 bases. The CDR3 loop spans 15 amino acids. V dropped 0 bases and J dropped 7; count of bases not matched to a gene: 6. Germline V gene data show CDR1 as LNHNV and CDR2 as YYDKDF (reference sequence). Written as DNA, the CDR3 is TGTGCCACCAGCAGAGATGGGAGCGGGAGTTATACGCAGTATTTT. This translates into CATSRDGSGSYTQYF.

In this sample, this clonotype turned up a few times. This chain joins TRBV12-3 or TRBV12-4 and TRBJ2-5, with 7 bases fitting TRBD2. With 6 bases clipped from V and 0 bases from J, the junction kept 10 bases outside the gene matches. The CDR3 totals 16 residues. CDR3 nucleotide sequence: TGTGCCAGCAGCCTTGGAGTAGCGGGCTACCAAGAGACCCAGTACTTC. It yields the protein CASSLGVAGYQETQYF.

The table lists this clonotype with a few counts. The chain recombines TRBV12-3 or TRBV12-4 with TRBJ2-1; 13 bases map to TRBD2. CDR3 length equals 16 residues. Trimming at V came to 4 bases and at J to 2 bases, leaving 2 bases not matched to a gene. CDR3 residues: CASSWTSGSPYNEQFF. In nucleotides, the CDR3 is TGTGCCAGCAGTTGGACTAGCGGGAGTCCCTACAATGAGCAGTTCTTC.

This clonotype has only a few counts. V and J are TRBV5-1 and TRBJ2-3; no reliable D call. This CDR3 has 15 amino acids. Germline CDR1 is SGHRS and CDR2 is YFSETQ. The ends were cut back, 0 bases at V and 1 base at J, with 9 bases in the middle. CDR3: CASSLGPGRTDTQYF. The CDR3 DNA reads TGCGCCAGCAGCTTGGGACCGGGCCGCACAGATACGCAGTATTTT.

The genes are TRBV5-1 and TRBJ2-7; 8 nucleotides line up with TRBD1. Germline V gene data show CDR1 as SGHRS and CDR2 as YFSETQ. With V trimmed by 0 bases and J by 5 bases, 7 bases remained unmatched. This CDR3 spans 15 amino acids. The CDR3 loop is CASSLANRGTDEQYF. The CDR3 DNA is TGCGCCAGCAGCTTGGCCAACAGGGGGACCGACGAGCAGTACTTC. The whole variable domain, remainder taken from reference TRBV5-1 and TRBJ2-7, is KAGVTQTPRYLIKTRGQQVTLSCSPISGHRSVSWYQQTPGQGLQFLFEYFSETQRNKGNFPGRFSGRQFSNSRSEMNVSTLELGDSALYLCASSLANRGTDEQYFGPGTRLTVT.

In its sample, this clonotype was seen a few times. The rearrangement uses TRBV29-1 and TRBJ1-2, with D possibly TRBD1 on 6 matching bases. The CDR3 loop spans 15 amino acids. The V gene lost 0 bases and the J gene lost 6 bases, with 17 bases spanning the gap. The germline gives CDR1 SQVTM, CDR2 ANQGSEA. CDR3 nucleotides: TGCAGCGTTGAAGATGGGCTCATGGGGGCGGATGGCTACACCTTC. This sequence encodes CSVEDGLMGADGYTF.

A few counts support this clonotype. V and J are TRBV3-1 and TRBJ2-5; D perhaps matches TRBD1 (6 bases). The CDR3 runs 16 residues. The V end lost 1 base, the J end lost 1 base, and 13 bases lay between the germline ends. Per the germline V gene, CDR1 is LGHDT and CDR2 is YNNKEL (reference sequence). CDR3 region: CASSQGWGRLQETQYF. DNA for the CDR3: TGTGCCAGCAGCCAAGGATGGGGGCGACTCCAAGAGACCCAGTACTTC.

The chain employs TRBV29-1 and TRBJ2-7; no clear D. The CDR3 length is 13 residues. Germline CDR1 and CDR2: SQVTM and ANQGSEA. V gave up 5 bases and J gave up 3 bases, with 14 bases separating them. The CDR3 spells CSVIAGAYYEQYF. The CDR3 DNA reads TGCAGCGTTATAGCCGGTGCCTACTACGAGCAGTACTTC.

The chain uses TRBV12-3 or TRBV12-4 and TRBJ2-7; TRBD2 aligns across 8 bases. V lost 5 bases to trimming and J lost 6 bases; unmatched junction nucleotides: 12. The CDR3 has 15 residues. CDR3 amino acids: CASSLSGTALSEQYF. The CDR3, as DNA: TGTGCCAGCAGTCTTAGCGGGACGGCCCTGTCCGAGCAGTACTTC.

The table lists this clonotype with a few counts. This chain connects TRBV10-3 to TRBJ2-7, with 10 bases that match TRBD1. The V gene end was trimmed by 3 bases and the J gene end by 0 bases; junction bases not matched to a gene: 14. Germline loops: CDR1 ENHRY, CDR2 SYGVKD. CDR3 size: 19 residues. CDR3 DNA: TGTGCCATCAGTGACAACCGGGACAGGGGTGACCCCAGCTCCTACGAGCAGTACTTC. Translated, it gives CAISDNRDRGDPSSYEQYF.

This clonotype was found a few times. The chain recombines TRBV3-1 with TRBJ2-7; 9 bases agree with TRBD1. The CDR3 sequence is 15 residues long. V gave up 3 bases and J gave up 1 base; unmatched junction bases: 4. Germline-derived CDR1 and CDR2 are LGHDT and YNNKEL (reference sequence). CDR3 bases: TGTGCCAGCAGCCAGAGGGGGACAGGGTCCTACGAGCAGTACTTC. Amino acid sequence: CASSQRGTGSYEQYF.